The clone carrying this TCR beta chain is termed medium-sized. The antigen is unknown. Sequence at one end of the junction differs from germline and may be a read error. TCRdb re-called the multiplex PCR reads through MiXCR, storing one row per CDR3 protein. This table has over a thousand distinct CDR3 sequences, roughly a quarter appearing once. Whole-study results and caveats: In terms of TCR gene usage, tumor memory CD4+ T cells clustered together with blood and lymph node memory CD4+ cells, as well as with lymph node naive CD4+ cells. Tumor Tregs overlapped most with tumor, then blood, naive CD4+ cells.

The sample taken for sequencing was naive CD4+ T cells sorted from blood. Subset of the sample: naive CD4+ T cells, CD4+CD45RA+CD25-. This clonotype was sampled from a female donor with breast cancer.

The CDR3 DNA follows: TGTGCCAGCAGCTTATCACTACCTAGGACAGGGCGAGAACACTTC. Protein sequence: CASSLSLPRTGREHF. The V call is TRBV12-3 or TRBV12-4, the J call TRBJ1-2, with TRBD1 matching over 8 bases. The CDR3 runs 15 residues.